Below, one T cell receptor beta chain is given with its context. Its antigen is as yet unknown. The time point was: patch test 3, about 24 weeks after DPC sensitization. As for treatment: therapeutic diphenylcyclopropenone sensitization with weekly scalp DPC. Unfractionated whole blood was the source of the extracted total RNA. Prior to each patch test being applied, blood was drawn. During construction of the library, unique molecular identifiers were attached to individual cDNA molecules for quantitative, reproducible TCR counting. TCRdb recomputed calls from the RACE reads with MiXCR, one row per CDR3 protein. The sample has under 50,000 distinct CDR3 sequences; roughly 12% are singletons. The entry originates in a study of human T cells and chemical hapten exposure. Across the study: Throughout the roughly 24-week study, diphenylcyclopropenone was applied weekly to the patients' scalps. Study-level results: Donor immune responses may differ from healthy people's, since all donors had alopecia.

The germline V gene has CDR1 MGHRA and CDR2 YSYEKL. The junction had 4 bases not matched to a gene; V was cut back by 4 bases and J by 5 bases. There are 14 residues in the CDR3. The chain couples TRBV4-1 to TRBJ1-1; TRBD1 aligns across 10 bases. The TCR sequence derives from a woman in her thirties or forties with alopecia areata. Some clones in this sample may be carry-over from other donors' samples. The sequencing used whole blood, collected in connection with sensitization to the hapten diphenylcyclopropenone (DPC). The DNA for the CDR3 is TGCGCCAGCAGCCTCGGACAGGGGGGTACTGAAGCTTTCTTT. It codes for CASSLGQGGTEAFF.